These 2 T cell receptor beta chains were all obtained from the same sample, sequenced in a study of blood T cell repertoires in COVID-19. Sequencing used immunoSEQ multiplex PCR; TCRdb keeps in-frame clones, though not all of them. The sample carries around 160,000 clones, more than 70% recorded once. The sequenced material came from peripheral blood. These receptors originate from a human donor in a cohort sampled during active COVID-19.

The chain uses TRBV7-3 and TRBJ1-1, with D perhaps TRBD1 (5 bases). Per germline, CDR1 SGHTA and CDR2 FQGTGA. The CDR3 spans 14 residues. V gave up 2 bases and J gave up 0 bases, with 7 bases separating them. The CDR3, as DNA: TGTGCCAGCAGCTTAGGGGGGTTGAACACTGAAGCTTTCTTT. This encodes CASSLGGLNTEAFF.

The V gene is TRBV3-1 (or the pseudogene TRBV3-2), the J gene TRBJ2-5; D is perhaps TRBD2 (5 bases). This CDR3 has 12 amino acids. V shed 8 bases and J shed 4 bases, with 11 bases lying between them. The germline V gene encodes CDR1 LGHDT and CDR2 YNNKEL (reference sequence). The CDR3 bases are TGTGCCAGCTGGACTGAAGGAGAGACCCAGTACTTC. It codes for CASWTEGETQYF.